The 27 T cell receptor beta chains below were found in one sample sequenced in a study of cytomegalovirus exposure and HLA in healthy donors. PCR used 60 Vbeta primers and 13 Jbeta primers. Here immunoSEQ multiplex PCR was the method, and the copy in TCRdb shows in-frame clones only, minus some. The sample table includes fewer than 110,000 clones. The source material was PBMCs. The origin of the receptors is a middle-aged man in good health and CMV-seronegative.

The J gene is TRBJ2-5, the V gene TRBV2, with 7 bases that match TRBD2. Gene TRBJ2-7 matches the end of the DNA better, so the J call may be wrong. CDR1 and CDR2 from the germline V gene are SNHLY and FYNNEI. CDR3 length: 15 residues. CDR3: CASVTGTIPPGEQYF. In nucleotides, the CDR3 is TGTGCCAGCGTGACCGGGACTATCCCTCCGGGCGAGCAGTACTTC.

The chain carries TRBV7-2 and TRBJ1-5; D is perhaps TRBD1 (6 bases). The CDR3 consists of 15 residues. From germline, CDR1 is SGHTA and CDR2 FQGNSA. V was cut by 5 bases and J by 0 bases, with 11 bases left in between. The CDR3 reads CASSQTGDSNQPQHF. The CDR3 nucleotides are TGTGCCAGCAGCCAGACAGGAGATAGCAATCAGCCCCAGCATTTT.

The chain has TRBV6-1 and TRBJ2-7; 11 nucleotides align to TRBD2. Looked up from germline, CDR1 is MNHNS and CDR2 is SASEGT. The CDR3 is made up of 15 amino acids. The junction had 6 bases not matched to a gene; V was cut back by 5 bases and J by 3 bases. The CDR3 nucleotides read TGTGCCAGCAGTAATGGACTAGCGGGCAACTACGAGCAGTACTTC. Its protein product is CASSNGLAGNYEQYF.

The chain carries TRBV9 and TRBJ2-2; 7 bases agree with TRBD1. Germline values: CDR1 SGDLS, CDR2 YYNGEE. CDR3 length: 16 residues. With 4 bases clipped from V and 0 bases from J, the junction kept 6 bases outside the gene matches. Here the CDR3 reads CASSLRDSANTGELFF. The DNA of the CDR3 is TGTGCCAGCAGCTTAAGGGACAGCGCGAACACCGGGGAGCTGTTTTTT.

This rearrangement joins TRBV19 to TRBJ2-6; 7 positions agree with TRBD1. There are 15 residues in the CDR3. Germline lookup yields CDR1 LNHDA and CDR2 SQIVND (reference sequence). The J segment lost 5 bases and the V segment lost 3 bases, leaving 4 bases of the junction unmatched. CDR3 residues: CASSIKGAWANVLTF. DNA for the CDR3: TGTGCCAGTAGTATTAAGGGGGCCTGGGCCAACGTCCTGACTTTC.

V usage is TRBV27 and J usage is TRBJ2-7; 7 bases fit TRBD1. Germline V gene data show CDR1 as MNHEY and CDR2 as SMNVEV (reference sequence). The CDR3 contains 12 residues. Unmatched junction bases numbered 4, after V lost 9 bases and J lost 2 bases. This chain's CDR3 is CASRDRAYEQYF. CDR3 coding DNA: TGTGCCAGTCGTGACAGGGCCTACGAGCAGTACTTC.

V gene TRBV28 combines with J gene TRBJ2-1; 7 bases agree with TRBD2. Germline values: CDR1 MDHEN, CDR2 SYDVKM. This CDR3 comprises 15 residues. The trim removed 3 bases at V and 6 bases at J, leaving 8 bases unmatched. DNA of the CDR3: TGTGCCAGCAGTTTTTGGGGCGGGAGTGGCAATGAGCAGTTCTTC. Translating it yields CASSFWGGSGNEQFF.

The gene calls are TRBV10-1 and TRBJ2-1; D may be TRBD2 (5 bases). Germline lookup yields CDR1 WNHNN and CDR2 SYGVQD (reference sequence). CDR3 length: 14 residues. V lost 6 bases, J lost 4 bases, and 13 bases lay in between. Here the CDR3 reads CASSLSGDYNEQFF. The CDR3 nucleotides read TGCGCCAGCAGCCTCAGCGGTGATTACAATGAGCAGTTCTTC.

This chain joins TRBV13 and TRBJ2-1; 10 bases agree with TRBD1. This CDR3 has 15 residues. Germline-derived CDR1 and CDR2 are PRHDT and FYEKMQ (reference sequence). Trimming at V came to 5 bases and at J to 2 bases, leaving 3 bases not matched to a gene. The CDR3, as DNA: TGTGCCAGCAGCGACGGACAGGGGGCCTACAATGAGCAGTTCTTC. Translation: CASSDGQGAYNEQFF.

This chain connects TRBV5-1 to TRBJ2-7; 7 bases fit TRBD2. Germline CDR1 SGHRS, CDR2 YFSETQ. Germline trimming cut 5 bases from V and 0 bases from J; bases unmatched to any gene: 5. CDR3 length: 14 amino acids. CDR3 sequence: CASRSGGSSYEQYF. The CDR3 DNA sequence: TGCGCCAGCAGAAGTGGCGGGAGCTCCTACGAGCAGTACTTC.

This sequence joins TRBV9 and TRBJ2-3; no clear D. Germline V gene sequence: CDR1 SGDLS, CDR2 YYNGEE. V lost 2 bases and J lost 0, with 13 bases in between. There are 16 residues in the CDR3. CDR3 nucleotide sequence: TGTGCCAGCAGCGTCTATGAGAGCCCTAGCACAGATACGCAGTATTTT. Its protein is CASSVYESPSTDTQYF.

The V and J genes are TRBV7-2 and TRBJ2-3, with D unclear. Deletions cut 5 bases from V and 6 bases from J, with 6 bases between. The CDR3 consists of 11 residues. Germline-derived CDR1 and CDR2 are SGHTA and FQGNSA. The CDR3 nucleotides read TGTGCCAGCAGCCCCTTGGATACGCAGTATTTT. Translation gives CASSPLDTQYF. The variable domain in full, with the rest retrieved from reference TRBV7-2 and TRBJ2-3, is GAGVSQSPSNKVTEKGKDVELRCDPISGHTALYWYRQSLGQGLEFLIYFQGNSAPDKSGLPSDRFSAERTGGSVSTLTIQRTQQEDSAVYLCASSPLDTQYFGPGTRLTVL.

The V call is TRBV6-5, the J call TRBJ2-3; 10 nucleotides line up with TRBD2. V shed 2 bases, J shed 3 bases, and the junction held 2 bases outside the gene matches. Germline-derived CDR1 and CDR2 are MNHEY and SVGAGI. The length of the CDR3 is 15 residues. The CDR3: CASSYRTSGTDTQYF. The CDR3 nucleotides read TGTGCCAGCAGTTACCGGACTAGCGGTACAGATACGCAGTATTTT.

The chain joins TRBV27 to TRBJ1-5; 8 bases are a match to TRBD1. The CDR3 totals 15 residues. Germline CDR1 and CDR2: MNHEY and SMNVEV (reference sequence). J lost 6 bases, V lost 5 bases, and 9 bases had no gene match. In nucleotides, the CDR3 is TGTGCCAGCAGTCCCTCGGACAGGGCGATTCAGCCCCAGCATTTT. Protein sequence: CASSPSDRAIQPQHF.

The J gene is TRBJ2-2, the V gene TRBV7-2; the D gene is possibly TRBD1 (5 bases). The CDR3 length is 15 residues. CDR1 SGHTA and CDR2 FQGNSA come from the germline V gene. V was cut by 2 bases and J by 5 bases, with 12 bases left in between. Written as DNA, the CDR3 is TGTGCCAGCAGCTTATCAGGGCTGGGGACCGGGGAGCTGTTTTTT. Translating it yields CASSLSGLGTGELFF.

This chain uses TRBV2 with TRBJ2-3, with TRBD1 matching over 7 bases. CDR1 and CDR2 (germline): SNHLY, FYNNEI. The V segment lost 5 bases and the J segment 2 bases; nucleotides outside the gene matches: 16. The length of the CDR3 is 18 residues. CDR3 sequence (DNA): TGTGCCAGCAGTAACCGGATGGAGATTACAGGGGACACAGATACGCAGTATTTT. Protein product: CASSNRMEITGDTDTQYF.

The rearrangement uses TRBV7-9 and TRBJ2-5; 7 bases agree with TRBD2. The CDR3 is 14 amino acids. V lost 4 bases to trimming and J lost 5 bases; unmatched junction nucleotides: 7. The V gene's germline CDR1 is SEHNR and CDR2 FQNEAQ (reference sequence). DNA of the CDR3: TGTGCCAGCAGCTGGGGGGGGAAAGGGGAGACCCAGTACTTC. Amino acid sequence: CASSWGGKGETQYF. The full variable domain, its missing parts supplied by reference TRBV7-9 and TRBJ2-5, is DTGVSQNPRHKITKRGQNVTFRCDPISEHNRLYWYRQTLGQGPEFLTYFQNEAQLEKSRLLSDRFSAERPKGSFSTLEIQRTEQGDSAMYLCASSWGGKGETQYFGPGTRLLVL.

This sequence joins TRBV30 and TRBJ1-2; D is uncertain. The CDR3 covers 11 residues. The V and J ends lost 3 bases and 6 bases respectively, with 8 bases between them. CDR1 and CDR2 (germline): GTSNPN, SVGIG (reference sequence). In nucleotides, the CDR3 is TGTGCCTGGAGCCCGTCCCATGGCTACACCTTC. It encodes CAWSPSHGYTF.

The chain couples TRBV7-2 to TRBJ2-1, with 7 bases matching TRBD2. This CDR3 region has 15 residues. Per germline, CDR1 SGHTA and CDR2 FQGNSA. J gave up 10 bases and V 1 base, and 10 bases lay outside the gene matches. For the CDR3, the DNA is TGTGCCAGCAGCTTAGTTGTTGGGGAGGGCCGCGAGCAGTTCTTC. This encodes CASSLVVGEGREQFF. The variable domain in full, with the rest retrieved from reference TRBV7-2 and TRBJ2-1, is GAGVSQSPSNKVTEKGKDVELRCDPISGHTALYWYRQSLGQGLEFLIYFQGNSAPDKSGLPSDRFSAERTGGSVSTLTIQRTQQEDSAVYLCASSLVVGEGREQFFGPGTRLTVL.

The CDR3 protein is CASSLASLYEQFF. The DNA of the CDR3 is TGCGCCAGCAGCTTGGCTAGTCTTTATGAGCAGTTCTTC. V and J are TRBV5-1 and TRBJ2-1, with no clear D. The CDR3 consists of 13 residues. The V end lost 0 bases, the J end lost 8 bases, and 9 bases lay between the germline ends. Germline-derived CDR1 and CDR2 are SGHRS and YFSETQ. Based on the CDR3 plus reference TRBV5-1 and TRBJ2-1, the full variable domain is KAGVTQTPRYLIKTRGQQVTLSCSPISGHRSVSWYQQTPGQGLQFLFEYFSETQRNKGNFPGRFSGRQFSNSRSEMNVSTLELGDSALYLCASSLASLYEQFFGPGTRLTVL.

In the case of this clone: One end of the junction fails to match germline, which may point to a read error. The V call is TRBV5-1, the J call TRBJ2-3; 16 positions match TRBD2. The CDR3 is 16 amino acids. In germline, CDR1 is SGHRS, CDR2 YFSETQ. This CDR3 reads CASSLSGTSGGASEGF. The CDR3 coding sequence is TGCGCCAGCAGCTTATCCGGGACTAGCGGGGGGGCCTCAGAGGGTTTT. The full variable domain, with the rest looked up from reference TRBV5-1 and TRBJ2-3, is KAGVTQTPRYLIKTRGQQVTLSCSPISGHRSVSWYQQTPGQGLQFLFEYFSETQRNKGNFPGRFSGRQFSNSRSEMNVSTLELGDSALYLCASSLSGTSGGASEGFGPGTRLTVL.

The rearrangement joins TRBV5-1 to TRBJ2-6, with 7 bases that match TRBD1. The ends lost 4 bases at V and 0 bases at J; junction bases unmatched: 10. CDR3 length: 18 amino acids. Germline V lookup: CDR1 SGHRS, CDR2 YFSETQ. The CDR3, as DNA: TGCGCCAGCAGCGAAAACAGGGGCGGCTTCTCTGGGGCCAACGTCCTGACTTTC. It translates to CASSENRGGFSGANVLTF.

The chain links TRBV19 to TRBJ2-5; the match to TRBD1 covers 12 bases. V shed 7 bases and J 4 bases; nucleotides not matched to a gene: 7. This CDR3 has 15 residues. In germline, CDR1 is LNHDA, CDR2 SQIVND (reference sequence). CDR3 coding DNA: TGTGCCAGTAATACCGGGACAGGGGGCGCAGAGACCCAGTACTTC. Its protein is CASNTGTGGAETQYF.

This rearrangement joins TRBV10-2 to TRBJ2-5, with D possibly TRBD1 on 5 matching bases. The J call may be mistaken, given a closer DNA end match to TRBJ2-7. Germline V gene data show CDR1 as WSHSY and CDR2 as SAAADI. The CDR3 extends over 13 amino acids. As DNA, the CDR3 is TGCGCCAGCAGTGGTCAGGGCTCCTACGAGCAGTACTTC. It specifies CASSGQGSYEQYF.

V and J are TRBV5-8 and TRBJ2-1; the D is unclear. The CDR3 runs 13 residues. Germline loops: CDR1 SGHTS, CDR2 YDEGEE. V lost 1 base and J lost 3, with 5 bases in between. The CDR3 DNA follows: TGTGCCAGCAGCTTGTCAGTCTACAATGAGCAGTTCTTC. It encodes CASSLSVYNEQFF.

The chain couples TRBV5-1 to TRBJ2-5; weak D call: TRBD2 (5 bases). The J call is uncertain, as TRBJ2-7 better fits the DNA end. Germline loops: CDR1 SGHRS, CDR2 YFSETQ. The CDR3 loop spans 13 amino acids. CDR3 loop: CASSPGLIYEQYF. In DNA form, the CDR3 reads TGCGCCAGCAGCCCCGGACTTATTTACGAGCAGTACTTC.

The chain links TRBV6-6 to TRBJ1-6; 7 nucleotides match TRBD1. The CDR3 runs 13 residues. In germline, CDR1 is MNHNY, CDR2 SVGAGI (reference sequence). Trimming cost V 11 bases and J 7 bases; bases outside gene matches: 8. The CDR3 sequence: CAANRGRNSPLHF. CDR3 sequence (DNA): TGTGCCGCCAACAGGGGTAGAAATTCACCCCTCCACTTT.